This record looks at one T cell receptor (beta chain) sequence and its context. One end of the junction varies from germline; a read error may be responsible. The V gene's germline CDR1 is DFQATT and CDR2 SNEGSKA (reference sequence). The CDR3 is 17 residues long. The time point was: persistent/refractory GD, antithyroid drugs over 5 years with positive TRAb. PBMC RNA was the source of the TCR library. The data stem from a study of regulatory T cells in long-lasting Graves disease. To make TCR beta libraries, researchers used iRepertoire HTBI primers and Arm-PCR of CDR3 regions. TCRdb called the multiplex PCR reads again in MiXCR, with one record for every CDR3 protein. This table holds 430,000 or so distinct CDR3 sequences, 21% found once.

This TCR came from a female donor with Graves disease. This specimen consisted of peripheral blood mononuclear cells (PBMCs), obtained when the disease was refractory, from a patient treated with antithyroid drugs. This chain joins TRBV20-1 and TRBJ2-7; the D gene is possibly TRBD1 (6 bases). The CDR3 region has the DNA TGCAGTGCTAGTGTCAGGGGCGAAACCTACGGAGGCTACGAGCAGTGCTTC. It specifies CSASVRGETYGGYEQCF.